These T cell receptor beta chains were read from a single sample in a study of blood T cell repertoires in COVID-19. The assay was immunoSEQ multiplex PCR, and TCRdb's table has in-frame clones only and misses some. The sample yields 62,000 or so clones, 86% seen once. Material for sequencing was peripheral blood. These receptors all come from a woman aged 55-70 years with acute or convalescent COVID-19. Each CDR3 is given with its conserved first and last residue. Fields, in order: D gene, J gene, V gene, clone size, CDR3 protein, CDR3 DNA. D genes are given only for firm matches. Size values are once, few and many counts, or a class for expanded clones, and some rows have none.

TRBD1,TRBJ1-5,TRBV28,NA,CASSLGAGGGLRQPQHF,TGTGCCAGCAGTTTAGGGGCAGGGGGCGGTCTAAGGCAGCCCCAGCATTTT
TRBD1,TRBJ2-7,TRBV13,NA,CASRGRDRAYEQYF,TGTGCCAGCAGGGGCCGGGACAGGGCCTACGAGCAGTACTTC
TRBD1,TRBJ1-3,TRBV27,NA,CASSLDRASGNTIYF,TGTGCCAGCAGTCTAGACAGGGCCTCTGGAAACACCATATATTTT
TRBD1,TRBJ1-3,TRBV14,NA,CASSQRGDRPGNTIYF,TGTGCCAGCAGCCAAAGGGGGGACAGACCTGGAAACACCATATATTTT
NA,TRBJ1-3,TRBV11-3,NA,CASSPGGSGGNTIYF,TGTGCCAGCAGCCCCGGGGGATCGGGTGGAAACACCATATATTTT
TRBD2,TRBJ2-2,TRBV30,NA,CASLPGLAGVNTGELFF,TGTGCCTCACTGCCGGGACTAGCGGGGGTCAACACCGGGGAGCTGTTTTTT
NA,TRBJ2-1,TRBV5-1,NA,CASRGDPSYNEQFF,TGCGCCAGCCGAGGAGATCCCTCCTACAATGAGCAGTTCTTC
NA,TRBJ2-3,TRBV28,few,CASSPPQGLRTEDDTQYF,TGTGCCAGCAGTCCCCCTCAGGGCCTAAGGACAGAGGATGATACGCAGTATTTT
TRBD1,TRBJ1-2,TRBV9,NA,CASSDRQGAGYTF,TGTGCCAGCAGCGATCGTCAGGGGGCTGGCTACACCTTC
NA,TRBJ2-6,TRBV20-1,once,CSASSSFSGANVLTF,TGCAGTGCTAGTTCCTCCTTCTCTGGGGCCAACGTCCTGACTTTC
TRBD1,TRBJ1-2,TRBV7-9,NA,CASSMQGGRGYTF,TGTGCCAGCAGCATGCAGGGGGGACGCGGCTACACCTTC
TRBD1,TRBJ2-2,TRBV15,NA,CATRETGVNTGELFF,TGTGCCACCAGGGAGACAGGGGTCAACACCGGGGAGCTGTTTTTT
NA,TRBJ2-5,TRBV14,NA,CASSQGGGAGGTQYF,TGTGCCAGCAGCCAAGGCGGAGGGGCCGGGGGGACCCAGTACTTC
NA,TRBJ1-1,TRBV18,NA,CASSPGEGSGVMNTEAFF,TGTGCCAGCTCACCAGGCGAAGGGTCGGGGGTCATGAACACTGAAGCTTTCTTT
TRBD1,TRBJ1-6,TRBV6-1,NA,CASSELGQGAGSPLHF,TGTGCCAGCAGTGAACTAGGACAGGGGGCGGGGTCACCCCTCCACTTT
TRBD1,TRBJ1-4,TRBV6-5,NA,CASSLGQGGEKLFF,TGTGCCAGCAGTCTGGGACAGGGCGGTGAAAAACTGTTTTTT
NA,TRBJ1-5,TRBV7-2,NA,CASSLAGQWGNQPQHF,TGTGCCAGCAGCTTAGCAGGACAGTGGGGCAATCAGCCCCAGCATTTT
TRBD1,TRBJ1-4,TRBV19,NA,CASNRGPNEKLFF,TGTGCCAGTAACAGGGGCCCGAATGAAAAACTGTTTTTT
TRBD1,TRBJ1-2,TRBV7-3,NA,CASSLTSSTGANYGYTF,TGTGCCAGCAGCTTAACTTCCTCGACAGGGGCTAACTATGGCTACACCTTC
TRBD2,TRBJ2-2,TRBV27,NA,CASSGGLAGVTGELFF,TGTGCCAGCAGTGGGGGACTAGCGGGGGTCACCGGGGAGCTGTTTTTT
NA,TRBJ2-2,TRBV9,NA,CASSLNTGELFF,TGTGCCAGCAGCCTTAACACCGGGGAGCTGTTTTTT
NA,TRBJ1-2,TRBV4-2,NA,CASSQDQGQGYGYTF,TGTGCCAGCAGCCAAGATCAGGGCCAGGGATATGGCTACACCTTC
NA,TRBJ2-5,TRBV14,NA,CASSLPPAQGYSQETQYF,TGTGCCAGCAGCCTACCACCTGCGCAGGGGTATAGCCAAGAGACCCAGTACTTC
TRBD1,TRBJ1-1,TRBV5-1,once,CASSLGPTGGTEAFF,TGCGCCAGCAGCTTGGGCCCGACAGGGGGTACTGAAGCTTTCTTT
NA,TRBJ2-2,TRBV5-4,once,CASSFSRGGGTGELFF,TGTGCCAGCAGCTTCTCTCGTGGGGGCGGGACCGGGGAGCTGTTTTTT
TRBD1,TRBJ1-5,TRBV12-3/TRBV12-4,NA,CASSGQANQPQHF,TGTGCCAGCAGTGGACAGGCGAATCAGCCCCAGCATTTT
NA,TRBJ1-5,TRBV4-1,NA,CASSLGLTGGQPQHF,TGCGCCAGCAGCCTGGGACTCACGGGGGGTCAGCCCCAGCATTTT
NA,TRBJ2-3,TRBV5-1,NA,CASSLGRGTSTDTQYF,TGCGCCAGCAGCTTGGGTAGAGGAACATCCACAGATACGCAGTATTTT
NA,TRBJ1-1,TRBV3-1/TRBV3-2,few,CASSQLQLNTEAFF,TGTGCCAGCAGCCAATTACAGCTGAACACTGAAGCTTTCTTT
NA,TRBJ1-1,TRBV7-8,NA,CASSLGPRQNTEAFF,TGTGCCAGCAGCTTAGGCCCAAGACAGAACACTGAAGCTTTCTTT
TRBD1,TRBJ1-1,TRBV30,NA,CAWSLGTGVSEAFF,TGTGCCTGGAGCTTGGGGACAGGGGTCTCTGAAGCTTTCTTT
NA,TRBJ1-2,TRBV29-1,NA,CSAGVAPGVITF,TGCAGCGCGGGGGTGGCGCCGGGGGTAATCACCTTC
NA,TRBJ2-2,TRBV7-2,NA,CASSSRTENTGELFF,TGTGCCAGCAGCTCAAGGACTGAGAACACCGGGGAGCTGTTTTTT
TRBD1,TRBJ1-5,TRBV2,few,CASRKDRDSHQPQHF,TGTGCCAGCAGAAAGGACAGGGATAGTCATCAGCCCCAGCATTTT
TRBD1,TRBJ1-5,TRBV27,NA,CASSSGGYSNQPQHF,TGTGCCAGCAGTTCAGGGGGCTATAGCAATCAGCCCCAGCATTTT
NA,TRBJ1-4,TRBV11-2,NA,CASSSRTNEKLFF,TGTGCCAGCAGCTCGCGAACTAATGAAAAACTGTTTTTT
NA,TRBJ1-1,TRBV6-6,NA,CASSYTGGTEAFF,TGTGCCAGCAGTTACACGGGAGGCACTGAAGCTTTCTTT
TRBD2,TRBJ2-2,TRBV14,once,CASSQVAGVGGELFF,TGTGCCAGCAGCCAAGTAGCGGGGGTAGGCGGGGAGCTGTTTTTT
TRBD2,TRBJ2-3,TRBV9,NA,CASSAAAGGTDTQYF,TGTGCCAGCAGCGCCGCGGCGGGGGGCACAGATACGCAGTATTTT
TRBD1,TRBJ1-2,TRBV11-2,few,CASSSNRGNYGYTF,TGTGCCAGCAGTTCGAACAGGGGCAACTATGGCTACACCTTC
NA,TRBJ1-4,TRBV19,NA,CASSRQVGNEKLFF,TGTGCCAGTAGTCGACAGGTCGGTAATGAAAAACTGTTTTTT
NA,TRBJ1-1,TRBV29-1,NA,CSVDGTGMNTEAFF,TGCAGCGTTGATGGAACAGGTATGAACACTGAAGCTTTCTTT
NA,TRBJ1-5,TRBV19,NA,CASNRFSSNQPQHF,TGTGCCAGTAACAGGTTCTCTAGCAATCAGCCCCAGCATTTT
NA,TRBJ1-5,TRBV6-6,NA,CASSYSENNQPQHF,TGTGCCAGCAGTTACTCGGAGAACAATCAGCCCCAGCATTTT
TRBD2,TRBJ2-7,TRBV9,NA,CASSVGPSGGAYEQYF,TGTGCCAGCAGCGTAGGGCCAAGCGGGGGAGCCTACGAGCAGTACTTC
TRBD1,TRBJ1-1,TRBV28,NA,CASSQGQGSPPLEAFF,TGTGCCAGCAGTCAGGGACAGGGGTCGCCCCCGCTTGAAGCTTTCTTT
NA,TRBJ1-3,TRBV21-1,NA,CASSTFLAGTGVGNTIYF,TGTGCCAGCAGCACATTTTTGGCCGGGACAGGGGTTGGAAACACCATATATTTT
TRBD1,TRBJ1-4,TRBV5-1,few,CASSLGQGAEKLFF,TGCGCCAGCAGCTTGGGACAGGGGGCTGAAAAACTGTTTTTT
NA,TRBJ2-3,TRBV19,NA,CASSIVPGVDTQYF,TGTGCCAGTAGTATAGTTCCAGGGGTAGATACGCAGTATTTT
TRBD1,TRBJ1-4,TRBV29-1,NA,CSVSTGTANEKLFF,TGCAGCGTAAGCACCGGGACAGCTAATGAAAAACTGTTTTTT
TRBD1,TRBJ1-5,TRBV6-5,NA,CASRRTGTVNQPQHF,TGTGCCAGCAGAAGAACCGGGACAGTCAATCAGCCCCAGCATTTT
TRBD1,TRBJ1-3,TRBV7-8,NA,CASSLAGTGTGNTIYF,TGTGCCAGCAGCTTAGCAGGGACAGGGACTGGAAACACCATATATTTT
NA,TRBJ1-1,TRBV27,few,CASSLAWGDTEAFF,TGTGCCAGCAGTTTAGCCTGGGGAGACACTGAAGCTTTCTTT
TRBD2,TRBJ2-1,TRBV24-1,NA,CATSEISGSYNEQFF,TGTGCCACCAGTGAAATTAGCGGGTCCTACAATGAGCAGTTCTTC
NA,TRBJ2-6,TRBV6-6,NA,CASDYRASAGANVLTF,TGTGCCAGCGACTACAGGGCCTCGGCTGGGGCCAACGTCCTGACTTTC
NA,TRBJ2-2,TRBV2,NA,CASKGLFPTGELFF,TGTGCCAGCAAGGGACTCTTTCCCACCGGGGAGCTGTTTTTT
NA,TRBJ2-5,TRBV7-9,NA,CASSRRQGGTQYF,TGTGCCAGCAGCCGCCGACAGGGAGGGACCCAGTACTTC
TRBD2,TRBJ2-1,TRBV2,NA,CASSAGLAGKQFF,TGTGCCAGCAGTGCTGGACTAGCGGGGAAGCAGTTCTTC
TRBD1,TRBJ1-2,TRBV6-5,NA,CASSLSGQVYGYTF,TGTGCCAGCAGTCTTTCGGGACAGGTCTATGGCTACACCTTC
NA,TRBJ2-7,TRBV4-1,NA,CASSGVDEQYF,TGCGCCAGCAGCGGTGTAGATGAGCAGTACTTC